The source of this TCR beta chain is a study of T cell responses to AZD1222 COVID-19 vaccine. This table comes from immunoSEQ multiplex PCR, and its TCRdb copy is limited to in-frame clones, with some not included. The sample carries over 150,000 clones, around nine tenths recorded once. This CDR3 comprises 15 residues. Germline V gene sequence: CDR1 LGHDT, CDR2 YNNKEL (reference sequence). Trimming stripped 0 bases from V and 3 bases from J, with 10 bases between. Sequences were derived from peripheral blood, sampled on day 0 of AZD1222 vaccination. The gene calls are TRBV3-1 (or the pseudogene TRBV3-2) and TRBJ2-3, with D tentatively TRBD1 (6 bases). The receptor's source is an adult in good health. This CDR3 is CASSQDHRVTDTQYF. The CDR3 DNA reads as TGTGCCAGCAGCCAAGATCACAGGGTAACAGATACGCAGTATTTT.